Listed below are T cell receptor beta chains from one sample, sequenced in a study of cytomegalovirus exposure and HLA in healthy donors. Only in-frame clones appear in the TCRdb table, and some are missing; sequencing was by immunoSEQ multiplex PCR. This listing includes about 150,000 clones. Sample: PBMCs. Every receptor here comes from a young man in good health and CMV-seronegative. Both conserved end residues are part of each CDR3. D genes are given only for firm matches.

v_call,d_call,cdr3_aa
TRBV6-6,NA,CASSPERTTGELFF
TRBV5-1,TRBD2,CASSLAPGASGNEQFF
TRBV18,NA,CASSSEQEGYTEAFF
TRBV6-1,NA,CASSDPGNQPQHF
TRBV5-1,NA,CASSPADGNYGYTF
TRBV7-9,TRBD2,CASSLVTTSGFYNEQFF
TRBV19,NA,CATDRNSEGNEQFF
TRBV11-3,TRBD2,CASSNKGLLAGTHEQYF
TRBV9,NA,CASSVMDYLDEQFF
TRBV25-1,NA,CASSESGSRSGNTIYF
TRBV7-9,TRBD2,CASSLSLAGSGPRQYF
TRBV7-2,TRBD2,CATTWAGAGEQYF
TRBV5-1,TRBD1,CASSLGDSPTEAFF
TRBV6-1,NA,CASSESEVWAQYF